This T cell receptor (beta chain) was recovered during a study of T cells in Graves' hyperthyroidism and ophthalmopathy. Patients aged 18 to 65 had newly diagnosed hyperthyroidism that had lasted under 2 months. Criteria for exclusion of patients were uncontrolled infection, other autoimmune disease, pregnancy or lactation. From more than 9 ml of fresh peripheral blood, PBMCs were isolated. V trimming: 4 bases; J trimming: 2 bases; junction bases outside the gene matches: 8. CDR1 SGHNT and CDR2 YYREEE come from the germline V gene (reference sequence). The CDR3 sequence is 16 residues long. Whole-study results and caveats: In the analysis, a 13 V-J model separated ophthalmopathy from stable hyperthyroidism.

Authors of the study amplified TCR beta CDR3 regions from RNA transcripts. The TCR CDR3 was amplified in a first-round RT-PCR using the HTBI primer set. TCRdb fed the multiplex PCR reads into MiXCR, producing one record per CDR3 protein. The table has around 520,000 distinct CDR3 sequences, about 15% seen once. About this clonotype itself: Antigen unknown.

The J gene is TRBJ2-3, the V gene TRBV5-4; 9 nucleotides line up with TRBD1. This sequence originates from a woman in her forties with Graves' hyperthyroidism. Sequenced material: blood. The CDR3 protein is CASSATGGRDTDTQYF. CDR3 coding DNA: TGTGCCAGCAGCGCCACAGGGGGCAGGGACACAGATACGCAGTATTTT.